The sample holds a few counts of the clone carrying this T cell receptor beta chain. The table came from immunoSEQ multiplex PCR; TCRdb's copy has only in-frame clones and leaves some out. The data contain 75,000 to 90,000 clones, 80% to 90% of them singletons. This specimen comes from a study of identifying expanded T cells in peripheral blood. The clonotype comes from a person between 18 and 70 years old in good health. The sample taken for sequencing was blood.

The CDR3 DNA is TGTGCCAGTAGCCCCTCTTGGGGGATCCAGTACTTC. This codes for CASSPSWGIQYF. The chain employs TRBV19 and TRBJ2-5; the D gene could be TRBD1 or TRBD2 (5 bases each). The CDR3 runs to 12 residues. Trimming took 6 bases from V and 10 from J, leaving 15 bases between them. Germline V CDR1 and CDR2: LNHDA, SQIVND (reference sequence). Variable domain in full (rest from reference TRBV19 and TRBJ2-5): DGGITQSPKYLFRKEGQNVTLSCEQNLNHDAMYWYRQDPGQGLRLIYYSQIVNDFQKGDIAEGYSVSREKKESFPLTVTSAQKNPTAFYLCASSPSWGIQYFGPGTRLLVL.